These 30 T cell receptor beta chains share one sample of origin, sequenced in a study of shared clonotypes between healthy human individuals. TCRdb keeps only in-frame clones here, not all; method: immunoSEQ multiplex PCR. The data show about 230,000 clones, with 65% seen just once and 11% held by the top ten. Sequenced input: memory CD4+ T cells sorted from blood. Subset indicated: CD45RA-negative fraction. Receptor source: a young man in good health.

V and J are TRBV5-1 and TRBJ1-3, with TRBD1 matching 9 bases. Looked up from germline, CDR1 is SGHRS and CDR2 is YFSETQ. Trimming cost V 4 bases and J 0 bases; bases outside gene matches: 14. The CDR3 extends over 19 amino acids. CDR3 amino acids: CASSVGTGLSKSSGNTIYF. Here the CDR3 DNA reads TGCGCCAGCAGCGTAGGGACAGGGCTAAGCAAGAGCTCTGGAAACACCATATATTTT.

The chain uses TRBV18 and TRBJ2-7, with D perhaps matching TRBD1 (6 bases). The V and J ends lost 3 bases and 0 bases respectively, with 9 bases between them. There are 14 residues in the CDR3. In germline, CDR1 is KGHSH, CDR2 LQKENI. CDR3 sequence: CASSPGANSYEQYF. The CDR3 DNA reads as TGTGCCAGCTCACCGGGGGCGAACTCCTACGAGCAGTACTTC.

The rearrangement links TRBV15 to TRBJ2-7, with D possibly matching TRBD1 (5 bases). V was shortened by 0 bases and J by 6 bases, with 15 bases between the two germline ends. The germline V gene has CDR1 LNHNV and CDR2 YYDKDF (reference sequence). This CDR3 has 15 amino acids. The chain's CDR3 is CATSRDQLTGTEQYF. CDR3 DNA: TGTGCCACCAGCAGAGATCAACTCACAGGTACCGAGCAGTACTTC.

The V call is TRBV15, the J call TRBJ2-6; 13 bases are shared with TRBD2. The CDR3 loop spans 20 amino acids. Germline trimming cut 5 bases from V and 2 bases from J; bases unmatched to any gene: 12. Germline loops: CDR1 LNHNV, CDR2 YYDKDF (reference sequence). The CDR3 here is CATSPHPWTSGSTGANVLTF. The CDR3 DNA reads TGTGCCACCAGCCCCCACCCATGGACTAGCGGGAGTACTGGGGCCAACGTCCTGACTTTC. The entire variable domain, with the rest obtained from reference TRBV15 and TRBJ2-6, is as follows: DAMVIQNPRYQVTQFGKPVTLSCSQTLNHNVMYWYQQKSSQAPKLLFHYYDKDFNNEADTPDNFQSRRPNTSFCFLDIRSPGLGDTAMYLCATSPHPWTSGSTGANVLTFGAGSRLTVL.

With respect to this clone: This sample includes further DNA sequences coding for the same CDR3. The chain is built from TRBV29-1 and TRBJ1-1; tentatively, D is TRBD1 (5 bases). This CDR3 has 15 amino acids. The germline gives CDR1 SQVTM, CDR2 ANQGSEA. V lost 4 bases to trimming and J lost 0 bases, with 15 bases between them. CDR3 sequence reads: CSVGPGWGMNTEAFF. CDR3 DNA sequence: TGCAGCGTTGGTCCCGGCTGGGGGATGAACACTGAAGCTTTCTTT.

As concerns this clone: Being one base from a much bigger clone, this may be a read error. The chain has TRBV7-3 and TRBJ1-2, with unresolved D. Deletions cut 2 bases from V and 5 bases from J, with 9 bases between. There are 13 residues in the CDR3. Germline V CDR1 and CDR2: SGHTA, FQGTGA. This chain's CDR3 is CASSLEPVYGYTF. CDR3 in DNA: TGTGCCAGCAGCTTAGAACCCGTATATGGCTACACCTTC.

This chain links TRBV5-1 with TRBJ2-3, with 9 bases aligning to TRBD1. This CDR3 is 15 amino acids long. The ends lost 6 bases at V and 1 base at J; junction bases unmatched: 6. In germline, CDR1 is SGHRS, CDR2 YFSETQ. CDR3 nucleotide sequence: TGCGCCAGCAAAACAGGGGGCGCTGGCACAGATACGCAGTATTTT. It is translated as CASKTGGAGTDTQYF.

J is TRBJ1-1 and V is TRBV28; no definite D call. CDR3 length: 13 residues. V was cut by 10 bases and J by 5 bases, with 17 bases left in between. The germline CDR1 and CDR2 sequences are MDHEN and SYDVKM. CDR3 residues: CATGPWAGTEAFF. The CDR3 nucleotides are TGTGCCACCGGGCCGTGGGCGGGAACTGAAGCTTTCTTT.

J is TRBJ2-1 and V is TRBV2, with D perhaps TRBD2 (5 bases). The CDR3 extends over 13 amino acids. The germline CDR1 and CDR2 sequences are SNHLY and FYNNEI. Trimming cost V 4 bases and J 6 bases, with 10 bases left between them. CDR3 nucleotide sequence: TGTGCCAGCAGTGGTAGGACTGGCAATGAGCAGTTCTTC. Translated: CASSGRTGNEQFF.

DNA for the CDR3: TGTGCCAGCAGCCAAAGGGTTCGGGGAGAGACCCAGTACTTC. Amino acids: CASSQRVRGETQYF. The rearrangement uses TRBV14 and TRBJ2-5; tentatively, D is TRBD2 (5 bases). V was shortened by 2 bases and J by 4 bases, with 11 bases between the two germline ends. The CDR3 runs 14 residues. Per germline, CDR1 SGHDN and CDR2 FVKESK.

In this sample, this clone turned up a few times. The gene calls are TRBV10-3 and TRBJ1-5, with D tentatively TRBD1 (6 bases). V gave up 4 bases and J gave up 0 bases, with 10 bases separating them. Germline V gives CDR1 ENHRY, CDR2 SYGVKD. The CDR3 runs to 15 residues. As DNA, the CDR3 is TGTGCCATCAGTGCAGGGGTGGTTAGCAATCAGCCCCAGCATTTT. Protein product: CAISAGVVSNQPQHF.

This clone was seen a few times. The CDR3 loop is CASSLVASGSTDTQYF. The CDR3 DNA follows: TGCGCCAGCAGCTTGGTAGCTAGCGGGAGCACAGATACGCAGTATTTT. The V gene is TRBV5-1, the J gene TRBJ2-3; TRBD2 agrees at 8 bases. V lost 0 bases, J lost 0 bases, and 3 bases stayed unmatched. The CDR3 has 16 residues. Germline loops: CDR1 SGHRS, CDR2 YFSETQ.

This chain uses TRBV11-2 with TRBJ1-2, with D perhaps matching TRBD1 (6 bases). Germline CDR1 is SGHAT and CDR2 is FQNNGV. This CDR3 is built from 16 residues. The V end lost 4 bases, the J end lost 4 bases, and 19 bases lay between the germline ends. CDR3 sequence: CASSSRDRQFFYGYTF. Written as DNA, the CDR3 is TGTGCCAGCAGCTCTCGAGACAGGCAGTTCTTCTATGGCTACACCTTC.

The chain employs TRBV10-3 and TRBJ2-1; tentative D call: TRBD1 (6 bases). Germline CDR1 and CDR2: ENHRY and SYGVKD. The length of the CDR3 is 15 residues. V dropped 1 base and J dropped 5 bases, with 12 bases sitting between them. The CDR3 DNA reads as TGTGCCATCAGTGAGTTGGGACAACCTAACAATGAGCAGTTCTTC. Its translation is CAISELGQPNNEQFF.

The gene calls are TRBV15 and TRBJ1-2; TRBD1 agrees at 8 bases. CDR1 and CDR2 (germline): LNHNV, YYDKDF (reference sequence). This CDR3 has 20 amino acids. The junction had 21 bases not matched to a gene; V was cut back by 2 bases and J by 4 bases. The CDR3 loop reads CATSRRSGGRGRGIAYGYTF. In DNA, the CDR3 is TGTGCCACCAGCAGACGATCGGGTGGCAGGGGGCGCGGGATTGCCTATGGCTACACCTTC.

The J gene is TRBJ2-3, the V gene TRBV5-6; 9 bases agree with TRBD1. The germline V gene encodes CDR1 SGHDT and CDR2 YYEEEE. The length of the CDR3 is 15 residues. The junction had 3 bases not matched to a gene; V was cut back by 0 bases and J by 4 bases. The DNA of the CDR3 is TGTGCCAGCAGCTTGGACAGGGGGCTCTCAGATACGCAGTATTTT. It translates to CASSLDRGLSDTQYF.

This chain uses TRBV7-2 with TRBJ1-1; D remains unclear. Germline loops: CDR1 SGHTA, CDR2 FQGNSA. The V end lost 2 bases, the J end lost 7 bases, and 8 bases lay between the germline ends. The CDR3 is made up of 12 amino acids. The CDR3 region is CASSLMRGEAFF. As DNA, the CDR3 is TGTGCCAGCAGCTTAATGCGGGGTGAAGCTTTCTTT.

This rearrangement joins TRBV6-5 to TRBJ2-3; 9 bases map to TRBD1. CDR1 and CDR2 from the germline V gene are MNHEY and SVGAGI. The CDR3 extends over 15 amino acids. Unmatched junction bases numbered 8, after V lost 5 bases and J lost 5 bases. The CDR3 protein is CASSPLGTGKDTQYF. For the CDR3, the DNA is TGTGCCAGCAGTCCCCTTGGGACAGGGAAAGATACGCAGTATTTT.

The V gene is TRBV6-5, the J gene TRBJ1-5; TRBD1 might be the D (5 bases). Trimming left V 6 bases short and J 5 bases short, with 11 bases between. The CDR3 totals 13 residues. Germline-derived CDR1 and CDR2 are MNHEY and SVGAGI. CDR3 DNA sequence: TGTGCCAGCAGAACAACAGGAGATCAGCCCCAGCATTTT. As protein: CASRTTGDQPQHF.

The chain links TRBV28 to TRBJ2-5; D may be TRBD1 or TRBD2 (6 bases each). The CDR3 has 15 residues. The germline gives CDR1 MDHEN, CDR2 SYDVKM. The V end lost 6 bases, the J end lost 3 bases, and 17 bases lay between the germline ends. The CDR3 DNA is TGTGCCAGCAGCCCGATTCGTAGGGGGGAAGAGACCCAGTACTTC. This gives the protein CASSPIRRGEETQYF.

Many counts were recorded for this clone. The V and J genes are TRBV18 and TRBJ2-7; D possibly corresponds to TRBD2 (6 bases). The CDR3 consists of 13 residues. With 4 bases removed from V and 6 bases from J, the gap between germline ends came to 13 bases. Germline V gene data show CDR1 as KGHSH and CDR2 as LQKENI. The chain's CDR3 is CASSRGGLIEQYF. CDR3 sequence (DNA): TGTGCCAGCTCACGAGGAGGGCTCATCGAGCAGTACTTC.

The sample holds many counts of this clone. The CDR3 spells CASSQIAGGETGELFF. Written as DNA, the CDR3 is TGTGCCAGCTCACAGATCGCGGGAGGCGAAACCGGGGAGCTGTTTTTT. The chain uses TRBV18 and TRBJ2-2, with 8 nucleotides matching TRBD2. The CDR3 spans 16 residues. The trim removed 4 bases at V and 5 bases at J, leaving 9 bases unmatched. The germline gives CDR1 KGHSH, CDR2 LQKENI.

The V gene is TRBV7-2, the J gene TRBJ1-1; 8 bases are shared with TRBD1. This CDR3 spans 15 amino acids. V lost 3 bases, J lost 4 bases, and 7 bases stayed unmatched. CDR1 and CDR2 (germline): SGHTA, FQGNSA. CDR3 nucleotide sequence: TGTGCCAGCAGCTTTTCGGCCAGGGGGCGCACTGAAGCTTTCTTT. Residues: CASSFSARGRTEAFF.

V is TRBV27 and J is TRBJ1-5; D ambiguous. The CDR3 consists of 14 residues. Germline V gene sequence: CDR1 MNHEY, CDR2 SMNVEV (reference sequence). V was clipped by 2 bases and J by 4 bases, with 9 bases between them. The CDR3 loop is CASSLIRGNQPQHF. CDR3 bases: TGTGCCAGCAGTTTAATCCGGGGAAATCAGCCCCAGCATTTT.

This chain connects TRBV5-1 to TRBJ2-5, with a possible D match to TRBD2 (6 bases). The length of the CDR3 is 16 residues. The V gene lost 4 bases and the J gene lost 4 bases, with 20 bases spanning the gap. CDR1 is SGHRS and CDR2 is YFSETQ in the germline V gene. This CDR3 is CASSTEGTYQGETQYF. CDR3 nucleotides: TGCGCCAGCAGCACCGAAGGGACTTACCAAGGAGAGACCCAGTACTTC.

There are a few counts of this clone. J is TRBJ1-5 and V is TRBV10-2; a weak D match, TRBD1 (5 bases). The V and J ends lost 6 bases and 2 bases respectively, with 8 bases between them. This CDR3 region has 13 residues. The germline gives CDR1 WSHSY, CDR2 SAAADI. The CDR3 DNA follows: TGCGCCAGCAGGGCAGGGCGCAATCAGCCCCAGCATTTT. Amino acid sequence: CASRAGRNQPQHF.

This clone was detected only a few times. CDR3 bases: TGTGCCAGCAGTTTCCTGAAGGGAGGATCTGGAAACACCATATATTTT. It encodes CASSFLKGGSGNTIYF. The rearrangement links TRBV28 to TRBJ1-3; D remains ambiguous. The CDR3 is 16 amino acids. V lost 3 bases, J lost 1 base, and 13 bases lay in between. Germline V gives CDR1 MDHEN, CDR2 SYDVKM.

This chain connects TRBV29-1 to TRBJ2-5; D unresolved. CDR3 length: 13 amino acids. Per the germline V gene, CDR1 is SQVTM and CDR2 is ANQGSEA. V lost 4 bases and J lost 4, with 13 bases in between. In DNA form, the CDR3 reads TGCAGCGTTGGAGGATCCATTTTAGAGACCCAGTACTTC. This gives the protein CSVGGSILETQYF. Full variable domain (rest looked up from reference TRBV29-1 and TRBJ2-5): SAVISQKPSRDICQRGTSLTIQCQVDSQVTMMFWYRQQPGQSLTLIATANQGSEATYESGFVIDKFPISRPNLTFSTLTVSNMSPEDSSIYLCSVGGSILETQYFGPGTRLLVL.

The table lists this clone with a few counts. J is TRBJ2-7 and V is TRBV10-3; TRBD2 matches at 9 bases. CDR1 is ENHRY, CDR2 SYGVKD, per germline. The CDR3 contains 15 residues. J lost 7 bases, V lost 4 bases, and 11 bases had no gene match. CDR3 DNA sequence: TGTGCCATCAGTGTTTCGGGGACAGCGGGGGGTGAGCAGTACTTC. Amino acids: CAISVSGTAGGEQYF.

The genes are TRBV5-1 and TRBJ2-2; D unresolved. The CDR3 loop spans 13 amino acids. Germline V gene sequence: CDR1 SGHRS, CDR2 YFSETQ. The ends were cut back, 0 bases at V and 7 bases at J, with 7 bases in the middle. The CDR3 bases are TGCGCCAGCAGCTTGGCCCCTTTCGGGGAGCTGTTTTTT. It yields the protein CASSLAPFGELFF.